This TCR beta chain appears in the sequencing data of a study of blood T cell repertoires in COVID-19. Under the authors' procedure: By means of reference gene primer amplification, nucleated cell counts were estimated. Clones were sequenced by immunoSEQ multiplex PCR, and TCRdb holds only the in-frame ones, with some missing. V and J calls and clone size are copied from that table; D and trimming were computed from the DNA. The sample carries roughly 350,000 clones, around 91% recorded once. Germline CDR1 is SGHDT and CDR2 is YYEEEE. The length of the CDR3 is 18 residues. V was clipped by 0 bases and J by 3 bases; unmatched bases: 11.

Sequenced input: peripheral blood. This receptor was taken from a young woman who had recovered from COVID-19. V and J are TRBV5-6 and TRBJ1-3, with 8 bases aligning to TRBD1. CDR3 nucleotide sequence: TGTGCCAGCAGCTTGGGCCCCCCTACAGGGGGAGGTGGAAACACCATATATTTT. Translated, it gives CASSLGPPTGGGGNTIYF.